Listed here is a single TCR beta chain. The antigen remains undetermined. This entry is derived from a study of PD-L1 blockade in urothelial cancer. Study information: Atezolizumab, begun by patients in the mid-2010s, was given at 1,200 mg intravenously every 3 weeks. At 3 weeks after treatment start (second dose) and again at 6 weeks, blood was analyzed. Study-wide findings and caveats: Below-median pretreatment blood TCR clonality was associated with improved progression-free and overall survival.

Patients yielded 1 to 8 samples each, pretreatment and on-treatment. CDR1 and CDR2 from the germline V gene are MRHNA and SNTAGT. V was clipped by 2 bases and J by 3 bases; unmatched bases: 4. CDR3 length: 15 residues. TCRdb keeps only in-frame clones here, not all; method: immunoSEQ multiplex PCR. The sample consists of about 32,000 clones, over 70% of them appearing once. The origin of this receptor is a man in his fifties or sixties with urothelial cancer. Sequenced material: PBMCs, taken around atezolizumab (anti-PD-L1) treatment. This chain uses TRBV6-4 with TRBJ2-1; TRBD1 matches 7 bases. The CDR3 sequence: CASSDGAGGYNEQFF. The CDR3, as DNA: TGTGCCAGCAGTGACGGGGCAGGGGGCTACAATGAGCAGTTCTTC.